This TCR beta chain was captured in a study of CD8 T cells in Susac syndrome (dated by TCRdb to about 2019). Some background on the complete study: Repertoire sequencing was used to test whether CD8+ T cell activation and differentiation in Susac syndrome was antigen driven. The clonality of the CD8+ T cell repertoire was compared across approximately twelve healthy donors, some 14 Susac syndrome patients and about 16 multiple sclerosis patients. The full study reports these points: The TCR sequencing and HLA analysis was acknowledged to have included a relatively small number of individuals.

RNA was extracted with the RNeasy kit and about 0.45 to 1 ug was reverse transcribed using random hexamers. The immunoSEQ multiplex PCR assay, which covers 54 Vbeta and 13 Jbeta segments, was used to amplify TCR beta CDR3 regions. To correct PCR amplification bias, a synthetic template baseline was used for both primer optimization and computational correction. As for how the authors treated the data: Only productive sequences were kept, with reads annotated to V, D and J genes according to IMGT and analyzed in immunoSEQ Analyzer. Clonality was computed as one minus Shannon entropy normalized by log2 of the number of productive unique sequences. Public and private clones were assessed among the 100 most prevalent clones of each patient and control. Susac-specific clones were defined as absent from healthy and MS cohorts, approximately 1,000 published viral clones and other ImmuneACCESS disease sequences. The public reads were quality trimmed at Q25 with fastp and then assembled into clones with MiXCR by TCRdb, keeping productive beta chains. Every CDR3 protein is listed once, alongside the most common genes and DNA of its rows. These V and J calls rely on TCRdb rather than the paper's analysis. Across this sample there are approximately 80,000 distinct CDR3 sequences, with about 91% seen only once. Around 0.5% of the sample goes to the ten largest clones.

Only one count was recorded for this clonotype. Its antigen specificity is not known. One base away there is no much larger clone; base qualities are not given. Single-read evidence is weak. Peripheral blood CD8+ and CD4+ T cells from healthy donors, Susac syndrome patients and multiple sclerosis patients were profiled using high-throughput TCR beta sequencing. Treatment-naive patients with stable or active relapsing-remitting disease fulfilling revised McDonald criteria were used as multiple sclerosis controls. CD8+ TEMRA cells were enriched by FACS, while bulk CD8+ and CD4+ T cells were purified by magnetic negative isolation. Blood was drawn into EDTA tubes, processed within 24 hours, and PBMCs were isolated by density gradient centrifugation. PBMCs intended for TCR sequencing were cryopreserved in liquid nitrogen and thawed later in a water bath at 37 degrees C. A purity of at least 90% was achieved for sorted or isolated CD4+, CD8+ and CD8+ TEMRA cells.

The CDR3 starts with the cysteine, ends with the phenylalanine, and has 14 residues. The kept DNA is CDR3 alone, 42 bases in frame from the first base. From the germline V gene, CDR1 is SGHTA and CDR2 is FQGNSA. V and J lose 4 bases and 1 base, and a span of 11 bases separates them. The V gene is TRBV7-2 and the J gene is TRBJ2-7; no D segment can be confidently identified. This TCR was sampled from a human donor with multiple sclerosis. Material: CD8+ T cells from PBMCs. The CDR3 loop reads CASSSLGQSYEQYF. The DNA sequence reads TGTGCCAGCAGCTCCCTGGGCCAGTCCTACGAGCAGTACTTC.